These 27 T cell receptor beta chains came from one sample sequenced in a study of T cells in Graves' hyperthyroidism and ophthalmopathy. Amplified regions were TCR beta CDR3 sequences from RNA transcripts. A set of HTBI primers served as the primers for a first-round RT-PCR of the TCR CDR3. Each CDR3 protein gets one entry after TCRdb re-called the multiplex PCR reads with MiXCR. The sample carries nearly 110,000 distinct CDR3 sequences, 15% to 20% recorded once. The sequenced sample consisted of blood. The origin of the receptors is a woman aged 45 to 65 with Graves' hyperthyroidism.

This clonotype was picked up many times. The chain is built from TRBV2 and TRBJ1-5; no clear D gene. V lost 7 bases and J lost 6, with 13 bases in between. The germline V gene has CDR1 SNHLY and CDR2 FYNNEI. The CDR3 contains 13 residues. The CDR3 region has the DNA TGTGCCAGCAAAGAGGGAGGTTTTCAGCCCCAGCATTTT. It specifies CASKEGGFQPQHF.

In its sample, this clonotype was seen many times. The CDR3, as DNA: TGCAGTGCTCCACTAGCGGGAGGGAACGAGCAGTACTTC. This sequence encodes CSAPLAGGNEQYF. The chain uses TRBV20-1 and TRBJ2-7; 13 nucleotides align to TRBD2. Germline CDR1 and CDR2: DFQATT and SNEGSKA (reference sequence). Losses at the gene ends were 5 bases for V and 5 bases for J; bases not matched to a gene: 3. The CDR3 is made up of 13 amino acids.

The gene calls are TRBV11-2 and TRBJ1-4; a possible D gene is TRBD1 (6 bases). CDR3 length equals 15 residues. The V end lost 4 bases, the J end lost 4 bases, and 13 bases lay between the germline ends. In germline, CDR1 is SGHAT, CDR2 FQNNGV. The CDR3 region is CASSSSTGLNEKLFF. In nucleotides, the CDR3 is TGTGCCAGCAGCTCTTCGACAGGTCTTAATGAAAAACTGTTTTTT.

The CDR3 spells CASSLLGTSVEQFF. CDR3 nucleotides: TGTGCCAGCAGCCTACTGGGGACTAGCGTTGAGCAGTTCTTC. The gene calls are TRBV7-8 and TRBJ2-1; 10 nucleotides match TRBD2. After removal of 5 bases from V and 9 bases from J, the junction contained 7 bases not matched to a gene. The CDR3 sequence is 14 residues long. CDR1 and CDR2 from the germline V gene are SGHVS and FQNEAQ.

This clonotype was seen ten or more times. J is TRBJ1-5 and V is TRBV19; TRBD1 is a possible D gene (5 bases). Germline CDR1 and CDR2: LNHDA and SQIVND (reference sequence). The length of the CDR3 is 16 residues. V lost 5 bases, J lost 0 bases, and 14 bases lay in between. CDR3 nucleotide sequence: TGTGCCAGTAGTGTTACAGGTACGATTAGCAATCAGCCCCAGCATTTT. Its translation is CASSVTGTISNQPQHF.

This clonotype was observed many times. This CDR3 reads CSARVVGSQGGDGYTF. CDR3 bases: TGCAGTGCTAGAGTTGTAGGCTCGCAGGGCGGGGATGGCTACACCTTC. The genes are TRBV20-1 and TRBJ1-2; maybe TRBD1 (5 bases). From germline, CDR1 is DFQATT and CDR2 SNEGSKA (reference sequence). The ends were cut back, 1 base at V and 6 bases at J, with 21 bases in the middle. This CDR3 contains 16 residues.

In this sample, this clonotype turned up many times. CDR3 bases: TGTGCCACCAGTGATTTAGGGACTAGTCTTGCTGAGCAGTTCTTC. This sequence encodes CATSDLGTSLAEQFF. The rearrangement links TRBV24-1 to TRBJ2-1; the match to TRBD2 covers 8 bases. CDR1 is KGHDR and CDR2 is SFDVKD in the germline V gene. The junction had 7 bases not matched to a gene; V was cut back by 1 base and J by 9 bases. The CDR3 sequence is 15 residues long.

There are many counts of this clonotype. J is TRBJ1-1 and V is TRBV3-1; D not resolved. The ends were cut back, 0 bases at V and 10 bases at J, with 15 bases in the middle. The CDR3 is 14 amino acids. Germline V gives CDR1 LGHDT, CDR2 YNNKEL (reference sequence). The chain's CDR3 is CASSQDRGSVAAFF. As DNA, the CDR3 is TGTGCCAGCAGCCAAGATAGAGGGTCGGTAGCAGCTTTCTTT.

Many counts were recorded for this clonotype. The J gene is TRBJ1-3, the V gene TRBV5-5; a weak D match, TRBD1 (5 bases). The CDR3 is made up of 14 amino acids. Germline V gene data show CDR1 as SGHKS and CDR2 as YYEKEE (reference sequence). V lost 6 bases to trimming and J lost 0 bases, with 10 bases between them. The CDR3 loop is CASNQGDSGNTIYF. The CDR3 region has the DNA TGTGCCAGCAACCAAGGGGACTCTGGAAACACCATATATTTT.

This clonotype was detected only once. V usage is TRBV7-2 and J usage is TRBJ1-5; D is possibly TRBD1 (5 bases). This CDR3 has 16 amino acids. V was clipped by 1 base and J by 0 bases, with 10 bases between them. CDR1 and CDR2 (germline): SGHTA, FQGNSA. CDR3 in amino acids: CASSLGAGNSNQPQHF. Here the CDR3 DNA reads TGTGCCAGCAGCTTAGGTGCAGGGAATAGCAATCAGCCCCAGCATTTT.

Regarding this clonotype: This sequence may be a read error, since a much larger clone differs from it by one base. CDR3 residues: CASSSSGRAYNEQFF. CDR3 bases: TGTGCCAGCAGTTCTAGCGGGAGGGCCTACAATGAGCAGTTCTTC. V usage is TRBV12-3 or TRBV12-4 and J usage is TRBJ2-1; 12 nucleotides match TRBD2. This CDR3 is built from 15 residues. V was clipped by 4 bases and J by 2 bases; unmatched bases: 0.

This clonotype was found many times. The DNA for the CDR3 is TGTGCCAGCAGCCAAAGCAGGGGGCGGAGGGAAAAACTGTTTTTT. It codes for CASSQSRGRREKLFF. The chain employs TRBV3-1 and TRBJ1-4; TRBD1 matches 8 bases. The CDR3 runs to 15 residues. Germline assignment: CDR1 LGHDT and CDR2 YNNKEL (reference sequence). V trimming: 2 bases; J trimming: 8 bases; junction bases outside the gene matches: 7. Based on the CDR3 plus reference TRBV3-1 and TRBJ1-4, the full variable domain is DTAVSQTPKYLVTQMGNDKSIKCEQNLGHDTMYWYKQDSKKFLKIMFSYNNKELIINETVPNRFSPKSPDKAHLNLHINSLELGDSAVYFCASSQSRGRREKLFFGSGTQLSVL.

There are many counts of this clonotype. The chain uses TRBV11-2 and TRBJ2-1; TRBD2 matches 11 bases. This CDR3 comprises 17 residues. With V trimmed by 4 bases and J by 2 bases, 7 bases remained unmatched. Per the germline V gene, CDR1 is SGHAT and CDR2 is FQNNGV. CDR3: CASSYGSGRAPYNEQFF. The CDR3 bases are TGTGCCAGCAGCTACGGTAGCGGGAGGGCCCCCTACAATGAGCAGTTCTTC.

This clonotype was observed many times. The CDR3 DNA sequence: TGTGCCAGCAGGAGTATTCAGGGGGTTGACAATGAGCAGTTCTTC. Translated, it gives CASRSIQGVDNEQFF. The rearrangement uses TRBV28 and TRBJ2-1, with 7 bases aligning to TRBD1. Germline values: CDR1 MDHEN, CDR2 SYDVKM. This CDR3 contains 15 residues. J was trimmed by 5 bases and V by 6 bases; bases with no gene match: 10.

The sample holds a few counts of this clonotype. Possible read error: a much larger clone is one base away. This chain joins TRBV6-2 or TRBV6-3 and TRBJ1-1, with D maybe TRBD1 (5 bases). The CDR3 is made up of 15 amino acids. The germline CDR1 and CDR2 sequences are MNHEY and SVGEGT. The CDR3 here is CASRESGGRRTEASF. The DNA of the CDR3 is TGTGCCAGCAGGGAAAGTGGGGGGAGGAGGACTGAAGCTTCCTTT.

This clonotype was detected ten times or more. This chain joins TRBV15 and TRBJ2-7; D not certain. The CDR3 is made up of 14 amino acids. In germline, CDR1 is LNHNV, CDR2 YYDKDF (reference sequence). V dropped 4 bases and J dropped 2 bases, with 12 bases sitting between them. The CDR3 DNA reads TGTGCCACCAGCACGATCCTCCAGCCCTACGAGCAGTACTTC. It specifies CATSTILQPYEQYF. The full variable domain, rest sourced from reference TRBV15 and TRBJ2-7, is DAMVIQNPRYQVTQFGKPVTLSCSQTLNHNVMYWYQQKSSQAPKLLFHYYDKDFNNEADTPDNFQSRRPNTSFCFLDIRSPGLGDTAMYLCATSTILQPYEQYFGPGTRLTVT.

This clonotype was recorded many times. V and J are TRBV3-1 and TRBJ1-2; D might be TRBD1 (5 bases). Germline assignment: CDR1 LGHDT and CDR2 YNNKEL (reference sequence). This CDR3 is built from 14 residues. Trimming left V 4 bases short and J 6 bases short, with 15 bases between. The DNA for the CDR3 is TGTGCCAGCAGCCCCGGGACGGGGGGAGATGGCTACACCTTC. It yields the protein CASSPGTGGDGYTF.

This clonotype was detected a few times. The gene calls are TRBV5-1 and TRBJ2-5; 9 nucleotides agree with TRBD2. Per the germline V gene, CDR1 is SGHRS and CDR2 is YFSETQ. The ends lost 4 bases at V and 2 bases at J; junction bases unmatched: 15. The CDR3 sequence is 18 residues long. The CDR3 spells CASSERLAAPVYQETQYF. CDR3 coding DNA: TGCGCCAGCAGCGAAAGACTAGCGGCACCGGTCTATCAAGAGACCCAGTACTTC. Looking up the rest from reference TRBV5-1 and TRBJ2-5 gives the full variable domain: KAGVTQTPRYLIKTRGQQVTLSCSPISGHRSVSWYQQTPGQGLQFLFEYFSETQRNKGNFPGRFSGRQFSNSRSEMNVSTLELGDSALYLCASSERLAAPVYQETQYFGPGTRLLVL.

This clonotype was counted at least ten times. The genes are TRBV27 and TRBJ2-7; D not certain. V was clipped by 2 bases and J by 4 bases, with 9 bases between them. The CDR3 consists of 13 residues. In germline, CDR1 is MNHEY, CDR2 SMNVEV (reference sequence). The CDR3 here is CASSLGLYYEQYF. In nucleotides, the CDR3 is TGTGCCAGCAGTTTAGGGCTTTATTACGAGCAGTACTTC.

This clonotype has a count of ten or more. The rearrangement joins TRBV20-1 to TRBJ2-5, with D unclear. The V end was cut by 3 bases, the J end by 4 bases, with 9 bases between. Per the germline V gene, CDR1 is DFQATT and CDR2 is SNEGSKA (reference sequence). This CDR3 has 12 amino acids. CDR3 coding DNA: TGCAGTGCTAGTAGGAATTCAGAGACCCAGTACTTC. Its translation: CSASRNSETQYF.

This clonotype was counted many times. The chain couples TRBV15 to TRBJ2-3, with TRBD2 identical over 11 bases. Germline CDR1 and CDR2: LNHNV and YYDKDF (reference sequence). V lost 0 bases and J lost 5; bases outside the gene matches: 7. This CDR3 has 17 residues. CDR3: CATSRESSGRAGDTQYF. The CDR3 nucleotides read TGTGCCACCAGCAGAGAGAGTAGCGGGAGGGCCGGAGATACGCAGTATTTT.

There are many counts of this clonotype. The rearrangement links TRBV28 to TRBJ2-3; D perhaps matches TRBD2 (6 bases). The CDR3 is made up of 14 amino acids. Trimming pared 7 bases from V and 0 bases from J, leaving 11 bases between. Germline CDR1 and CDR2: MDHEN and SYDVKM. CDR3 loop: CASTAGISTDTQYF. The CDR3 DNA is TGTGCCAGCACGGCGGGAATTAGCACAGATACGCAGTATTTT.

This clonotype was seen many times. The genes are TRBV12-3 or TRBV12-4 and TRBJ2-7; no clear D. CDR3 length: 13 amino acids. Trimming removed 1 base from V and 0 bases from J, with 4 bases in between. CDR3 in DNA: TGTGCCAGCAGTTTAGGCAGCTCCTACGAGCAGTACGTC. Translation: CASSLGSSYEQYV.

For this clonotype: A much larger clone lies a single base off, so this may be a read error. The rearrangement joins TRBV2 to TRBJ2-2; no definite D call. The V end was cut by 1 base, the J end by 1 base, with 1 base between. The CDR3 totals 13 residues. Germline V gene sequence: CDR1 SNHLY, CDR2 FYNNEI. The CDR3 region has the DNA TGTGCCAGCAGTGAAGGGAACACCGGGGAGCTGTTTTTT. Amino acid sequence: CASSEGNTGELFF.

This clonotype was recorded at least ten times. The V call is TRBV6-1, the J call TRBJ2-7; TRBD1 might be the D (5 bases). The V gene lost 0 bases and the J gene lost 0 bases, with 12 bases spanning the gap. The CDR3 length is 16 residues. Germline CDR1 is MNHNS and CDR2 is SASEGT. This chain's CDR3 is CASSEALRAFSYEQYF. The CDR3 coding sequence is TGTGCCAGCAGTGAAGCGCTCAGGGCGTTCTCCTACGAGCAGTACTTC.

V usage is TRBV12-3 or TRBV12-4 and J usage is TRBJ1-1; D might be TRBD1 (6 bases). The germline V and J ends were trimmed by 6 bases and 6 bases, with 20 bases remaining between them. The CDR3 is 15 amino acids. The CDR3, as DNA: TGTGCCAGCAGCCGGGACACCCTTAGGTGGGCTGAAGCTTTCTTT. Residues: CASSRDTLRWAEAFF.

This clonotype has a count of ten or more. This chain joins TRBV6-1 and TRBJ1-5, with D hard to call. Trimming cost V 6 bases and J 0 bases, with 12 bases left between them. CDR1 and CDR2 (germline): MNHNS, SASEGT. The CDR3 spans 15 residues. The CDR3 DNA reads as TGTGCCAGCAGGCCGTCGGCGGATAGCAATCAGCCCCAGCATTTT. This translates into CASRPSADSNQPQHF.